One and the same sample provided the 9 T cell receptor beta chains below, sequenced in a study of T cells in Graves' hyperthyroidism and ophthalmopathy. TCR beta CDR3 regions were amplified from RNA transcripts. First-round RT-PCR targeting the TCR CDR3 was performed with the HTBI primer set. Using its own MiXCR run on the multiplex PCR reads, TCRdb lists one record per CDR3 protein. The sample has some 500,000 distinct CDR3 sequences, 15% to 20% seen once. Sequenced sample: blood. The receptors derive from a woman in her 30s with Graves' ophthalmopathy.

The chain has TRBV4-3 and TRBJ1-3; D gene ambiguous. This CDR3 comprises 15 residues. Germline V gives CDR1 LGHNA, CDR2 YSLEER. With 1 base removed from V and 0 bases from J, the gap between germline ends came to 7 bases. The CDR3 loop is CASSQGEFSGNTIYF. In DNA, the CDR3 is TGCGCCAGCAGCCAAGGGGAATTCTCTGGAAACACCATATATTTT.

This clonotype was seen ten or more times. This sequence joins TRBV12-3 or TRBV12-4 and TRBJ1-1; D unresolved. This CDR3 has 14 residues. V lost 6 bases, J lost 5 bases, and 16 bases lay in between. The CDR3, as DNA: TGTGCCAGCAGCCCAAGGTCCCTAGGGACTGAAGCTTTCTTT. Protein product: CASSPRSLGTEAFF.

The sample holds many counts of this clonotype. This chain joins TRBV20-1 and TRBJ2-1; D remains ambiguous. Germline lookup yields CDR1 DFQATT and CDR2 SNEGSKA (reference sequence). The length of the CDR3 is 13 residues. Trimming removed 3 bases from V and 6 bases from J, with 12 bases in between. CDR3: CSARVASSNEQFF. CDR3 coding DNA: TGCAGTGCTAGGGTGGCTAGTTCCAATGAGCAGTTCTTC.

The V call is TRBV18, the J call TRBJ1-5, with D maybe TRBD1 (5 bases). The CDR3 is 14 amino acids. Germline V gene data show CDR1 as KGHSH and CDR2 as LQKENI. Trimming removed 2 bases at V and 3 bases at J, with 8 bases between. CDR3 region: CASSPTTVNQPQHF. CDR3 DNA sequence: TGTGCCAGCTCACCAACGACAGTCAATCAGCCCCAGCATTTT.

At least ten counts were recorded for this clonotype. V and J are TRBV28 and TRBJ1-2, with 8 nucleotides matching TRBD1. The CDR3 consists of 15 residues. The J segment lost 3 bases and the V segment lost 4 bases, leaving 7 bases of the junction unmatched. The germline CDR1 and CDR2 sequences are MDHEN and SYDVKM. CDR3 DNA sequence: TGTGCCAGCAGTTCTAGGGCAGGGGGCGACTATGGCTACACCTTC. Translated: CASSSRAGGDYGYTF.

This clonotype occurred many times. A much larger clonotype is one base distant, so this may be a read error. The gene calls are TRBV27 and TRBJ2-7; 7 bases are shared with TRBD1. The trim removed 5 bases at V and 2 bases at J, leaving 3 bases unmatched. The germline CDR1 and CDR2 sequences are MNHEY and SMNVEV (reference sequence). The CDR3 consists of 13 residues. Here the CDR3 DNA reads TGTGCCAGCAGTACCGACAGGGCCTACGAGCAGTACTTC. Protein: CASSTDRAYEQYF.

The chain links TRBV6-1 to TRBJ2-1, with D possibly being TRBD2 (6 bases). The V gene's germline CDR1 is MNHNS and CDR2 SASEGT. Trimming removed 5 bases from V and 0 bases from J, with 17 bases in between. The CDR3 extends over 17 amino acids. The CDR3 bases are TGTGCCAGCAGTCATTATAGCGGATCCAGCTCCTACAATGAGCAGTTCTTC. This codes for CASSHYSGSSSYNEQFF.

In its sample, this clonotype was seen many times. The chain links TRBV2 to TRBJ1-2, with TRBD1 matching 7 bases. V was pared by 6 bases and J by 1 base, with 5 bases of the junction left unmatched. The CDR3 extends over 14 amino acids. Germline V gene data show CDR1 as SNHLY and CDR2 as FYNNEI. The CDR3 loop is CASRHRGDNYGYTF. In DNA form, the CDR3 reads TGTGCCAGCAGACACAGGGGAGATAACTATGGCTACACCTTC.

This clonotype was seen a handful of times. The chain is built from TRBV19 and TRBJ1-1, with TRBD1 as a possible D gene (6 bases). The germline V and J ends were trimmed by 5 bases and 0 bases, with 16 bases remaining between them. The CDR3 loop spans 16 amino acids. Germline CDR1 and CDR2: LNHDA and SQIVND (reference sequence). The CDR3 coding sequence is TGTGCCAGTAGTCCGCGGGGGGCCCTCATGAACACTGAAGCTTTCTTT. Its protein product is CASSPRGALMNTEAFF.